A selection of T cell receptor beta chains follows, all from one sample in a study of cytomegalovirus exposure and HLA in healthy donors. The table came from immunoSEQ multiplex PCR; TCRdb's copy has only in-frame clones and leaves some out. Found here are 99,000 or so clones, 76% of them singletons; the top ten hold about 5.4%. Input material: PBMCs. These receptors were collected from a woman aged 18-29 years in good health and CMV-seropositive. Each CDR3 is given with its conserved first and last residue. The D gene is left open where the match is weak. The size of a clone is reported for some rows only, either as once, few or many, or as a class for expanded clones.

clone size,J gene,V gene,D gene,CDR3 DNA,CDR3 protein
NA,TRBJ1-1,TRBV19,NA,TGTGCCAGTAGTATACAGGCCCGTATGAACACTGAAGCTTTCTTT,CASSIQARMNTEAFF
NA,TRBJ1-1,TRBV7-9,TRBD1,TGTGCCAGCAGCTCACAGGGGGCGGAAGCTTTCTTT,CASSSQGAEAFF
NA,TRBJ1-2,TRBV16,NA,TGTGCCAGCAGCCTGGGGGCGGACTATGGCTACACCTTC,CASSLGADYGYTF
NA,TRBJ2-7,TRBV10-3,TRBD2,TGTGCCATCAGGCTAGCGGATACCCCATCCTACGAGCAGTACTTC,CAIRLADTPSYEQYF
NA,TRBJ2-7,TRBV18,NA,TGTGCCAGCTCACCACTAGCGAATAACTACGAGCAGTACTTC,CASSPLANNYEQYF
NA,TRBJ2-7,TRBV7-6,TRBD1,TGTGCCAGCAGCCTCGGGACAGGGGACGAGCAGTACTTC,CASSLGTGDEQYF
NA,TRBJ1-1,TRBV5-6,NA,TGTGCCAGCAGCTTGACGGGGGGCACTGAAGCTTTCTTT,CASSLTGGTEAFF
NA,TRBJ2-3,TRBV5-6,TRBD1,TGTGCCAGCAGCATAGCGACAGGGGTAACAGATACGCAGTATTTT,CASSIATGVTDTQYF
NA,TRBJ1-2,TRBV9,NA,TGTGCCAGCAGCGTCCAGGAGGACTATGGCTACACCTTC,CASSVQEDYGYTF
NA,TRBJ2-5,TRBV7-3,NA,TGTGCCAGCAGCTTGTCGGCGGCAGTACAAGAGACCCAGTACTTC,CASSLSAAVQETQYF
NA,TRBJ1-5,TRBV6-1,TRBD1,TGTGCCAGCAGCGCCGGACAGGGCCAGTTTCAGCCCCAGCATTTT,CASSAGQGQFQPQHF
medium-sized,TRBJ1-3,TRBV4-1,TRBD1,TGCGCCAGCAGCCACATCGGGGACAGGGGCTTTCCTGGAAACACCATATATTTT,CASSHIGDRGFPGNTIYF
NA,TRBJ1-1,TRBV19,NA,TGTGCCAGTAGTATCAATGGGGGAGGTACTGAAGCTTTCTTT,CASSINGGGTEAFF
NA,TRBJ2-3,TRBV6-5,TRBD2,TGTGCCAGCAGTTGGGGACTAGCGGGGAACACAGATACGCAGTATTTT,CASSWGLAGNTDTQYF
NA,TRBJ2-1,TRBV2,TRBD2,TGTGCCAGCAGGACGGGTTTAGCGGGGGTGGGTGAGCAGTTCTTC,CASRTGLAGVGEQFF
few,TRBJ2-7,TRBV2,TRBD1,TGTGCCAGCGGACAGGTCTACGAGCAGTACTTC,CASGQVYEQYF
once,TRBJ2-2,TRBV5-1,NA,TGCGCCAGCAGCTTGGGACAAAACGGGGAGCTGTTTTTT,CASSLGQNGELFF
NA,TRBJ1-1,TRBV18,NA,TGTGCCAGCTCACCGGCACAGAATTCGCTGGCTTTCTTT,CASSPAQNSLAFF
NA,TRBJ2-1,TRBV7-4,TRBD2,TGTGCCAGCAGCTTTTCGACTAGCGGGAGGGGCAATGAGCAGTTCTTC,CASSFSTSGRGNEQFF
NA,TRBJ2-7,TRBV28,NA,TGTGCCAGCAGTTCCCATGGGTTCGGGGAGCAGTACTTC,CASSSHGFGEQYF
NA,TRBJ1-5,TRBV27,NA,TGTGCCAGCAGAACCGGGACAAATAATCAGCCCCAGCATTTT,CASRTGTNNQPQHF
NA,TRBJ2-7,TRBV9,TRBD1,TGTGCCAGCAGCGCCGGGACAGGACCCTACGAGCAGTACTTC,CASSAGTGPYEQYF
NA,TRBJ2-1,TRBV28,NA,TGTGCCAGCAGTTCCCCGGGGGGAGGGGGTACCTACAATGAGCAGTTCTTC,CASSSPGGGGTYNEQFF
NA,TRBJ1-2,TRBV15,NA,TGTGCCACCAGCGGAAGGGGCGAAAGGAACTATGGCTACACCTTC,CATSGRGERNYGYTF
NA,TRBJ1-4,TRBV28,TRBD1,TGTGCCAGCACCGAGGGGGCAGGGCCCCATAATGAAAAACTGTTTTTT,CASTEGAGPHNEKLFF
NA,TRBJ1-4,TRBV29-1,NA,TGCAGCGTTGATCAGGGAACTAATGAAAAACTGTTTTTT,CSVDQGTNEKLFF
medium-sized,TRBJ1-1,TRBV30,NA,TGTGCCTGGAGTGCGGGTTTGGCAGTCGGCACTGAAGCTTTCTTT,CAWSAGLAVGTEAFF
NA,TRBJ2-7,TRBV5-1,NA,TGCGCCAGCAGCTCAGGATCGGCGGGCCCACTCGACGAGCAGTACTTC,CASSSGSAGPLDEQYF
NA,TRBJ2-3,TRBV9,TRBD2,TGTGCCAGCCAACCCCTCGCGGGAGTGCCAGATACGCAGTATTTT,CASQPLAGVPDTQYF
NA,TRBJ2-7,TRBV15,TRBD2,TGTGCCACCAGCAAGCGGGAGACCTACGAGCAGTACTTC,CATSKRETYEQYF
NA,TRBJ1-2,TRBV5-6,NA,TGTGCCAGCAGCCCCGGGTCGATAGGCTACACCTTC,CASSPGSIGYTF
NA,TRBJ1-2,TRBV30,TRBD1,TGTGCCTGGAGTGTACCTGGGCAGGGGGCAGGGGGCTACACCTTC,CAWSVPGQGAGGYTF
NA,TRBJ2-7,TRBV2,NA,TGTGCCAGCCGGACAGAAGGCGACGAGCAGTACTTC,CASRTEGDEQYF
NA,TRBJ2-2,TRBV11-3,NA,TGTGCCAGCAGCCCCCCCGGTATCGGGGAGCTGTTTTTT,CASSPPGIGELFF
NA,TRBJ2-2,TRBV10-1,NA,TGCGCCAGCAGTGAGTTTCGGTGGAGAGAGGGGGAGCTGTTTTTT,CASSEFRWREGELFF
few,TRBJ2-3,TRBV7-3,TRBD2,TGTGCCAGCAGACCCAGCGGGGGCGACTTTTTGGATACGCAGTATTTT,CASRPSGGDFLDTQYF
NA,TRBJ1-2,TRBV6-5,NA,TGTGCCAGCAGTTACTTCGGCAGGGATGGCTACACCTTC,CASSYFGRDGYTF
NA,TRBJ1-5,TRBV28,TRBD1,TGTGCCAGTCTATCCGGGACAGGTTATAGCAATCAGCCCCAGCATTTT,CASLSGTGYSNQPQHF
NA,TRBJ2-5,TRBV5-1,TRBD2,TGCGCCAGCAGCGGATCACCAGGACTAGCTGTTAAGGAGACCCAGTACTTC,CASSGSPGLAVKETQYF
NA,TRBJ2-7,TRBV6-5,TRBD2,TGTGCCAGCAGTTACTCTAGGACTAGCTTCGAGCAGTACTTC,CASSYSRTSFEQYF
NA,TRBJ1-3,TRBV2,TRBD1,TGTGCCAGCAATCCGGACAGGCCAATCTCTGGAAACACCATATATTTT,CASNPDRPISGNTIYF
NA,TRBJ2-3,TRBV28,TRBD2,TGTGCCAGCAGTCCCACGGGAGGGGTGGCAGATACGCAGTATTTT,CASSPTGGVADTQYF
NA,TRBJ2-3,TRBV13,TRBD2,TGTGCCAGCAGCTTTCGTAGCGGGCGCCGAGAGGGAGATACGCAGTATTTT,CASSFRSGRREGDTQYF
NA,TRBJ2-2,TRBV14,NA,TGTGCCAGCAGCCAAGCGACCGGGGAGCTGTTTTTT,CASSQATGELFF
few,TRBJ2-7,TRBV2,TRBD2,TGTGCCAGCAGTACCGGACTAGCGGGAAACGAGCAGTACTTC,CASSTGLAGNEQYF
few,TRBJ1-5,TRBV28,TRBD1,TGTGCCAGCAGTTTATCGACAGGGGGCGATCAGCCCCAGCATTTT,CASSLSTGGDQPQHF
NA,TRBJ1-6,TRBV7-8,NA,TGTGCCAGCAGCTTACAAGCGTTATATAATTCACCCCTCCACTTT,CASSLQALYNSPLHF
NA,TRBJ1-1,TRBV19,NA,TGTGCCAGTAGTATACAGGGAGGGAGGACCGCTGAAGCTTTCTTT,CASSIQGGRTAEAFF
NA,TRBJ2-2,TRBV30,TRBD2,TGTGCCTGGAGTGTATTGGGGGGGTCCGGCGGGGAGCTGTTTTTT,CAWSVLGGSGGELFF
NA,TRBJ1-3,TRBV5-6,TRBD1,TGTGCCAGCAGCGGCGGGACAGCTGGAAACACCATATATTTT,CASSGGTAGNTIYF
few,TRBJ1-2,TRBV18,NA,TGTGCCAGCTCACCAGCAACAATGGATGGCTACACCTTC,CASSPATMDGYTF